This TCR beta chain was recovered during a study of glioma-infiltrating T cells after dendritic cell vaccination. Fresh-frozen tumor tissue and more than two years of survival data were available for all. All glioblastoma patients lacked an isocitrate dehydrogenase mutation. This table comes from immunoSEQ multiplex PCR, and its TCRdb copy is limited to in-frame clones, with some not included. This sample carries about 64,000 clones, around 83% of them seen once, and the ten largest clones take around 9.6%. Study-wide results and caveats: Survival was not directly related to TCR clonality in these patients.

Per the germline V gene, CDR1 is SGHRS and CDR2 is YFSETQ. Trimming took 4 bases from V and 6 from J, leaving 12 bases between them. The CDR3 contains 13 residues. This clone was counted a single time. What it recognizes is unknown. This chain connects TRBV5-1 to TRBJ2-3, with D maybe TRBD1 (6 bases). The sample was blood, taken before dendritic cell vaccination. The clonotype originates from a human donor with glioblastoma. The CDR3 loop is CASSMGHLDTQYF. In DNA form, the CDR3 reads TGCGCCAGCAGCATGGGACATTTGGATACGCAGTATTTT. Full variable domain (rest looked up from reference TRBV5-1 and TRBJ2-3): KAGVTQTPRYLIKTRGQQVTLSCSPISGHRSVSWYQQTPGQGLQFLFEYFSETQRNKGNFPGRFSGRQFSNSRSEMNVSTLELGDSALYLCASSMGHLDTQYFGPGTRLTVL.